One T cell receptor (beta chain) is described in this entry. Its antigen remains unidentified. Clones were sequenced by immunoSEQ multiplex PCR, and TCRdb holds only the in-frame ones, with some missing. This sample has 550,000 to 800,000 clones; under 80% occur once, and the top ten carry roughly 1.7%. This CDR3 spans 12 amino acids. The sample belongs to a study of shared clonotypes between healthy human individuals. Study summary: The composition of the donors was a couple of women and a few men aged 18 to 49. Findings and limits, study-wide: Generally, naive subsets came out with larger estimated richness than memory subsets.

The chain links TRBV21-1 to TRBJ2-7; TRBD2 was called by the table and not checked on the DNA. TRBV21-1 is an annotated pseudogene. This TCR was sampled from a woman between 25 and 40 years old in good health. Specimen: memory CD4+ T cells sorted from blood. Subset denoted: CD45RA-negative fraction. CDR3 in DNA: TGTGCCAGCAGCAAGGAGGACCACGAGCAGTACTTC. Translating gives CASSKEDHEQYF.